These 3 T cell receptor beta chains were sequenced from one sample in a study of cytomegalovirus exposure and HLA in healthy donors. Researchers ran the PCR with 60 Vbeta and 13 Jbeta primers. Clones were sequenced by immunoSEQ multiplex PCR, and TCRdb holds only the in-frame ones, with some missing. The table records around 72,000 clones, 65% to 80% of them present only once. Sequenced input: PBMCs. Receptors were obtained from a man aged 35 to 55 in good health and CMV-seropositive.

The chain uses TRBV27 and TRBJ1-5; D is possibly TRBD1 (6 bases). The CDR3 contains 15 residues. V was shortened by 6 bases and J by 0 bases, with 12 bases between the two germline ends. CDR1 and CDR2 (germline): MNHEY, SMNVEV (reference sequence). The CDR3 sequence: CASSPRGNSNQPQHF. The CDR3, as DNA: TGTGCCAGCAGCCCAAGGGGGAATAGCAATCAGCCCCAGCATTTT.

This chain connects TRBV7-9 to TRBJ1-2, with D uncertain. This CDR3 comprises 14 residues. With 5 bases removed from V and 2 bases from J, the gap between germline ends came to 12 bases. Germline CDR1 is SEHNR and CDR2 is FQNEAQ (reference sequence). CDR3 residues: CASSKQVFNYGYTF. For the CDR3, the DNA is TGTGCCAGCAGCAAGCAAGTATTCAACTATGGCTACACCTTC.

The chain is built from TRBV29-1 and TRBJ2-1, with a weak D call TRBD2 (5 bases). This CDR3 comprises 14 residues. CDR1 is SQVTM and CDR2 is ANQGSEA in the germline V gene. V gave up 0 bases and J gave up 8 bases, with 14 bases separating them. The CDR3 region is CSVEDDRDRDEQFF. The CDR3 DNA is TGCAGCGTTGAAGATGACCGGGATCGGGATGAGCAGTTCTTC.